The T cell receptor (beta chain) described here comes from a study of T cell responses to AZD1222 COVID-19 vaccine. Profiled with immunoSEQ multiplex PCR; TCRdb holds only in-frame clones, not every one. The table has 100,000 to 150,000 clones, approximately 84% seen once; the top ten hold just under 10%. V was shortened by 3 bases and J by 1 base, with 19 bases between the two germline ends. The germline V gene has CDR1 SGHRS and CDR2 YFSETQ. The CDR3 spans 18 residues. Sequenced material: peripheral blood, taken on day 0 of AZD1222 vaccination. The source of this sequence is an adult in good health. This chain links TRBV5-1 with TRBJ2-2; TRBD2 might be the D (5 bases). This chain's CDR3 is CASSSRLGAGQNTGELFF. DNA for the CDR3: TGCGCCAGCAGCTCCAGGCTTGGCGCGGGTCAGAACACCGGGGAGCTGTTTTTT.